This record looks at one TCR beta chain sequence and its context. Its cognate antigen is unknown. CDR3 size: 15 residues. Per the germline V gene, CDR1 is SGHTA and CDR2 is FQGNSA. V was trimmed by 5 bases and J by 1 base, leaving 11 bases between them. TCRdb's table, derived via immunoSEQ multiplex PCR, lists solely in-frame clones and lacks some. The sample lists over 20,000 clones, more than 85% occurring once. The data were obtained in a study of T cells in localized non-small cell lung cancer. Study-level results: Prolonged overall survival went with higher T cell density in the blood. Adjacent uninvolved lung tissue had the highest T cell clonality, exceeding tumor. There were a median around 57 of the top 100 tumor clones appearing in adjacent lung.

The sequencing used peripheral blood, collected before any cancer treatment. The receptor comes from a man aged 35 to 70 with stage III squamous cell lung carcinoma. The chain carries TRBV7-2 and TRBJ2-2, with a weak D call TRBD1 (8 bases). In DNA, the CDR3 is TGTGCCAGCAGCAGCGGGACAGGGAACACCGGGGAGCTGTTTTTT. Translation: CASSSGTGNTGELFF.